The 17 T cell receptor beta chains listed next were all sequenced from one sample in a study of blood T cell repertoires in COVID-19 (dated by TCRdb to 2020 to 2021). The library relied on the immunoSEQ multiplex PCR assay. TCRdb's version of the immuneACCESS table is confined to in-frame rearrangements and falls short of the full clone set. An unresolved V gene accounts for under half of the shortfall where checked; the remainder is of unknown origin. The sample table records under 85,000 clones; approximately 80% of these occur just once. The biggest ten clones account for under 7.5% of the sample. The sample comprised peripheral blood. These receptor sequences come from a young man with COVID-19, enrolled during active disease.

The rearrangement joins TRBV2 to TRBJ1-6, with 8 nucleotides matching TRBD1. Unmatched junction bases numbered 10, after V lost 10 bases and J lost 11 bases. CDR1 SNHLY and CDR2 FYNNEI come from the germline V gene. CDR3 size: 13 residues. The CDR3 reads CAMRQGNRTPLHF. The DNA of the CDR3 is TGTGCCATGCGACAGGGGAATAGGACACCCCTCCACTTT.

The V and J genes are TRBV27 and TRBJ2-1; 12 bases match TRBD2. The CDR3 totals 15 residues. Trimming at V came to 5 bases and at J to 9 bases, leaving 8 bases not matched to a gene. Germline CDR1 MNHEY, CDR2 SMNVEV (reference sequence). The DNA of the CDR3 is TGTGCCAGCAGTGCTGGGACTAGCGGGTTCCTTGAGCAGTTCTTC. This translates into CASSAGTSGFLEQFF.

This rearrangement joins TRBV11-2 to TRBJ2-2; 8 positions match TRBD1. The CDR3 consists of 15 residues. After removal of 1 base from V and 6 bases from J, the junction contained 4 bases not matched to a gene. CDR1 and CDR2 from the germline V gene are SGHAT and FQNNGV. The CDR3 coding sequence is TGTGCCAGCAGCTTAGTCCAGGGGGCATCCGGGGAGCTGTTTTTT. It encodes CASSLVQGASGELFF.

The rearrangement uses TRBV18 and TRBJ1-4; D not resolved. This CDR3 has 12 amino acids. Germline CDR1 KGHSH, CDR2 LQKENI. Trimming removed 5 bases from V and 11 bases from J, with 12 bases in between. Here the CDR3 DNA reads TGTGCCAGCTCATTCGGGGAGGAGAAACTGTTTTTT. Encoded protein: CASSFGEEKLFF.

This rearrangement joins TRBV28 to TRBJ2-4; 9 bases line up with TRBD1. CDR3 length: 16 residues. V shed 5 bases and J 0 bases; nucleotides not matched to a gene: 5. Looked up from germline, CDR1 is MDHEN and CDR2 is SYDVKM. The CDR3 loop reads CASSPRTGVAKNIQYF. The CDR3 coding sequence is TGTGCCAGCAGTCCTCGGACAGGGGTAGCCAAAAACATTCAGTACTTC.

In DNA form, the CDR3 reads TGTGCCAGCAGGCCTTCACCCGAGGAGACGAGCTCCTACAATGAGCAGTTCTTC. Translation: CASRPSPEETSSYNEQFF. This rearrangement joins TRBV7-9 to TRBJ2-1, with D unresolved. V gave up 6 bases and J gave up 0 bases, with 21 bases separating them. From germline, CDR1 is SEHNR and CDR2 FQNEAQ (reference sequence). CDR3 size: 18 residues.

The chain uses TRBV18 and TRBJ1-4; 7 nucleotides match TRBD1. The CDR3 sequence is 15 residues long. Germline trimming cut 2 bases from V and 8 bases from J; bases unmatched to any gene: 8. CDR1 and CDR2 (germline): KGHSH, LQKENI. The CDR3 bases are TGTGCCAGCTCACCAACCGGGACAGAACAAGAAAAACTGTTTTTT. Protein: CASSPTGTEQEKLFF.

There are many counts of this clone. The V call is TRBV27, the J call TRBJ2-7, with D perhaps matching TRBD1 (6 bases). This CDR3 has 14 residues. Germline V gives CDR1 MNHEY, CDR2 SMNVEV (reference sequence). With 6 bases removed from V and 0 bases from J, the gap between germline ends came to 12 bases. DNA of the CDR3: TGTGCCAGCAGGGTACGGGACACCTCCTACGAGCAGTACTTC. This gives the protein CASRVRDTSYEQYF.

J is TRBJ1-5 and V is TRBV5-5; D possibly corresponds to TRBD1 (5 bases). Looked up from germline, CDR1 is SGHKS and CDR2 is YYEKEE (reference sequence). Trimming cost V 4 bases and J 2 bases, with 16 bases left between them. The CDR3 runs 16 residues. CDR3 bases: TGTGCCAGCAGCCTGACAGAAACTTGGGGCAATCAGCCCCAGCATTTT. It codes for CASSLTETWGNQPQHF.

This clone was seen only once. The chain links TRBV28 to TRBJ1-2; 7 bases are a match to TRBD1. Germline assignment: CDR1 MDHEN and CDR2 SYDVKM. V lost 3 bases to trimming and J lost 8 bases; unmatched junction nucleotides: 3. This CDR3 contains 12 residues. In DNA form, the CDR3 reads TGTGCCAGCAGTTTGACCAGGGGGGGCTACACCTTC. Residues: CASSLTRGGYTF.

The chain is built from TRBV6-2 or TRBV6-3 and TRBJ2-2, with 9 bases fitting TRBD2. This CDR3 is built from 16 residues. J gave up 6 bases and V 2 bases, and 7 bases lay outside the gene matches. The V gene's germline CDR1 is MNHEY and CDR2 SVGEGT. The CDR3 nucleotides read TGTGCCAGCAGTTACGGTCGAGCGGGAGGCTCCGGGGAGCTGTTTTTT. It encodes CASSYGRAGGSGELFF.

To note about this clone: Only one base separates this from a far larger clonotype, so it likely reflects a read error. The rearrangement joins TRBV9 to TRBJ2-5; TRBD2 might be the D (5 bases). Trimming shortened V by 7 bases and J by 3 bases, and 16 bases separated the two germline ends. Per the germline V gene, CDR1 is SGDLS and CDR2 is YYNGEE. The CDR3 loop spans 14 amino acids. CDR3 sequence (DNA): TGTGCCAGCTGCCCAGACGACGGGGAAGAGACCCAGTACTTC. Its protein is CASCPDDGEETQYF.

The chain links TRBV7-2 to TRBJ2-1, with 12 bases lining up with TRBD2. The trim removed 6 bases at V and 8 bases at J, leaving 17 bases unmatched. This CDR3 is built from 18 residues. CDR1 is SGHTA and CDR2 is FQGNSA in the germline V gene. The CDR3 nucleotides are TGTGCCAGCAGGCCTAACCCTTCTAGCGGGAGGGGATGGGATGAGCAGTTCTTC. Its protein is CASRPNPSSGRGWDEQFF.

The genes are TRBV5-6 and TRBJ1-6, with 8 bases fitting TRBD1. The germline V gene has CDR1 SGHDT and CDR2 YYEEEE. V lost 7 bases and J lost 8; bases outside the gene matches: 8. This CDR3 contains 14 residues. The CDR3 nucleotides are TGTGCCAGCGGAACGACAGGGGCTCATTCACCCCTCCACTTT. It is translated as CASGTTGAHSPLHF. Looking up the rest from reference TRBV5-6 and TRBJ1-6 gives the full variable domain: DAGVTQSPTHLIKTRGQQVTLRCSPKSGHDTVSWYQQALGQGPQFIFQYYEEEERQRGNFPDRFSGHQFPNYSSELNVNALLLGDSALYLCASGTTGAHSPLHFGNGTRLTVT.

The CDR3 sequence: CASSHSGSGELFF. The CDR3 nucleotides are TGTGCCAGCAGCCATAGCGGGAGTGGGGAGCTGTTTTTT. The chain recombines TRBV5-6 with TRBJ2-2, with TRBD2 identical over 9 bases. Germline values: CDR1 SGHDT, CDR2 YYEEEE. V shed 4 bases, J shed 8 bases, and the junction held 3 bases outside the gene matches. The CDR3 extends over 13 amino acids.

The chain is built from TRBV7-2 and TRBJ2-7, with a tentative D call TRBD1 (6 bases). The germline V and J ends were trimmed by 2 bases and 4 bases, with 15 bases remaining between them. Germline loops: CDR1 SGHTA, CDR2 FQGNSA. CDR3 length: 15 residues. The CDR3 nucleotides read TGTGCCAGCAGCTTAACACAGGGAGTAGGGTACGAGCAGTACTTC. This gives the protein CASSLTQGVGYEQYF. Filled out from reference TRBV7-2 and TRBJ2-7, the complete variable domain reads GAGVSQSPSNKVTEKGKDVELRCDPISGHTALYWYRQSLGQGLEFLIYFQGNSAPDKSGLPSDRFSAERTGGSVSTLTIQRTQQEDSAVYLCASSLTQGVGYEQYFGPGTRLTVT.

The V call is TRBV14, the J call TRBJ2-7, with TRBD2 identical over 7 bases. CDR1 is SGHDN and CDR2 is FVKESK in the germline V gene. This CDR3 spans 15 amino acids. Trimming at V came to 1 base and at J to 5 bases, leaving 8 bases not matched to a gene. CDR3 coding DNA: TGTGCCAGCAGCCAAGTGCGCGGGAGAGTCCACGAGCAGTACTTC. This encodes CASSQVRGRVHEQYF.